These 27 T cell receptor beta chains share one sample of origin, sequenced in a study of T cell repertoires in cytomegalovirus infection. A single record per CDR3 protein comes from TCRdb applying MiXCR to the reads. The sample shows some 500,000 distinct CDR3 sequences, 30% to 40% of them seen only once. No antigen has been identified for these receptors. The sample consisted of cultured PBMCs, taken from culture after CMV antigen stimulation. These receptors all stem from a human donor in good health (CMV status not recorded). Some clones in this sample may be carry-over from other donors' samples.

A word on this clonotype: One end of the junction does not line up with germline, which may come from a read error. The rearrangement uses TRBV2 and TRBJ2-3; D uncertain. Germline assignment: CDR1 SNHLY and CDR2 FYNNEI. The CDR3 is 18 residues long. CDR3 sequence (DNA): TGTGCCAGCAGTGAAGCGCCTCGGTCGGAAGACTTCACAGATACGCAGAATTTT. Translation: CASSEAPRSEDFTDTQNF. Full variable domain (outside the CDR3, taken from reference TRBV2 and TRBJ2-3): EPEVTQTPSHQVTQMGQEVILRCVPISNHLYFYWYRQILGQKVEFLVSFYNNEISEKSEIFDDQFSVERPDGSNFTLKIRSTKLEDSAMYFCASSEAPRSEDFTDTQNFGPGTRLTVL.

This clonotype was found many times. This chain joins TRBV7-2 and TRBJ2-5, with 10 nucleotides matching TRBD2. The ends lost 2 bases at V and 4 bases at J; junction bases unmatched: 10. This CDR3 contains 17 residues. The germline V gene encodes CDR1 SGHTA and CDR2 FQGNSA. CDR3: CASSLRVLAGVRETQYF. The DNA of the CDR3 is TGTGCCAGCAGCTTACGAGTCCTAGCGGGGGTCAGAGAGACCCAGTACTTC. Based on the CDR3 plus reference TRBV7-2 and TRBJ2-5, the full variable domain is GAGVSQSPSNKVTEKGKDVELRCDPISGHTALYWYRQSLGQGLEFLIYFQGNSAPDKSGLPSDRFSAERTGGSVSTLTIQRTQQEDSAVYLCASSLRVLAGVRETQYFGPGTRLLVL.

This clonotype was counted only a few times. The CDR3 region has the DNA TGTGCCAGCAGCCCACATATGGGGGGTCCACCCCTCCACTTT. Its protein product is CASSPHMGGPPLHF. The V gene is TRBV7-2, the J gene TRBJ1-6, with D possibly TRBD1 on 5 matching bases. Germline V gene data show CDR1 as SGHTA and CDR2 as FQGNSA. The CDR3 consists of 14 residues. Trimming cost V 5 bases and J 11 bases, with 16 bases left between them.

This clonotype appeared once. V is TRBV24-1 and J is TRBJ1-2, with D possibly TRBD1 on 6 matching bases. Germline V gives CDR1 KGHDR, CDR2 SFDVKD. V gave up 4 bases and J gave up 2 bases, with 13 bases separating them. The CDR3 runs 15 residues. CDR3 nucleotides: TGTGCCACCAGTGACCCGACTGGGGGCAACTATGGCTACACCTTC. It specifies CATSDPTGGNYGYTF.

This clonotype was seen only a few times. The rearrangement joins TRBV19 to TRBJ2-2, with D possibly TRBD2 on 6 matching bases. Deletions cut 1 base from V and 8 bases from J, with 17 bases between. The germline V gene encodes CDR1 LNHDA and CDR2 SQIVND (reference sequence). This CDR3 has 16 residues. In DNA form, the CDR3 reads TGTGCCAGTAGTATAGCGGGTAGCGGCGCGGTGGGGGAGCTGTTTTTT. This codes for CASSIAGSGAVGELFF.

The table lists this clonotype with a few counts. The CDR3 spells CASSLGQGVRSYTF. The CDR3 nucleotides read TGTGCCAGCAGCTTAGGACAGGGAGTTCGGAGCTACACCTTC. This sequence joins TRBV7-9 and TRBJ1-2, with TRBD1 matching 7 bases. Trimming cost V 1 base and J 9 bases; bases outside gene matches: 8. The CDR3 is made up of 14 amino acids. Germline assignment: CDR1 SEHNR and CDR2 FQNEAQ (reference sequence). The whole variable domain, filled in from reference TRBV7-9 and TRBJ1-2, reads DTGVSQNPRHKITKRGQNVTFRCDPISEHNRLYWYRQTLGQGPEFLTYFQNEAQLEKSRLLSDRFSAERPKGSFSTLEIQRTEQGDSAMYLCASSLGQGVRSYTFGSGTRLTVV.

This clonotype was seen only a few times. This CDR3 reads CATSRVGGGEDQPQHF. The CDR3 DNA sequence: TGTGCCACCAGCAGAGTAGGCGGCGGAGAAGATCAGCCCCAGCATTTT. The gene calls are TRBV15 and TRBJ1-5; D uncertain. The V end lost 1 base, the J end lost 5 bases, and 15 bases lay between the germline ends. CDR1 is LNHNV, CDR2 YYDKDF, per germline (reference sequence). The CDR3 has 16 residues.

This clonotype was counted ten times or more. The V and J genes are TRBV7-3 and TRBJ2-5; 7 positions agree with TRBD2. From germline, CDR1 is SGHTA and CDR2 FQGTGA. The CDR3 has 14 residues. The ends lost 4 bases at V and 5 bases at J; junction bases unmatched: 7. For the CDR3, the DNA is TGTGCCAGCAGCTCACGGGGAGGGACGGAGACCCAGTACTTC. This gives the protein CASSSRGGTETQYF.

This clonotype came up a few times. The rearrangement joins TRBV7-2 to TRBJ2-3, with no clear D. V was trimmed by 6 bases and J by 6 bases, leaving 19 bases between them. There are 15 residues in the CDR3. Germline values: CDR1 SGHTA, CDR2 FQGNSA. The CDR3 sequence: CASSEKIPPADTQYF. The CDR3 coding sequence is TGTGCCAGCAGTGAAAAAATCCCTCCCGCGGATACGCAGTATTTT.

The chain has TRBV2 and TRBJ2-3; the match to TRBD2 covers 7 bases. CDR3 length: 13 residues. After removal of 7 bases from V and 8 bases from J, the junction contained 9 bases not matched to a gene. The V gene's germline CDR1 is SNHLY and CDR2 FYNNEI. The CDR3 region is CASMGEGLGTQYF. As DNA, the CDR3 is TGTGCCAGCATGGGGGAGGGGCTCGGTACGCAGTATTTT.

The chain has TRBV28 and TRBJ1-5; TRBD1 might be the D (5 bases). The V gene's germline CDR1 is MDHEN and CDR2 SYDVKM. The CDR3 is 13 amino acids. With 6 bases removed from V and 7 bases from J, the gap between germline ends came to 13 bases. The CDR3 DNA reads as TGTGCCAGCAGGGCCGACAGTATCCAGCCCCAGCATTTT. Translation gives CASRADSIQPQHF.

V gene TRBV20-1 combines with J gene TRBJ1-6; 9 bases are a match to TRBD1. Germline lookup yields CDR1 DFQATT and CDR2 SNEGSKA (reference sequence). V lost 5 bases, J lost 1 base, and 6 bases stayed unmatched. CDR3 length: 16 residues. The CDR3 here is CSASDRGGSYNSPLHF. The CDR3 DNA reads as TGCAGTGCTTCGGACAGGGGAGGGTCCTATAATTCACCCCTCCACTTT.

This clonotype was counted at least ten times. The chain carries TRBV7-2 and TRBJ2-3; no clear D gene. The V end was cut by 7 bases, the J end by 0 bases, with 14 bases between. The CDR3 sequence is 15 residues long. Germline assignment: CDR1 SGHTA and CDR2 FQGNSA. The CDR3 is CASTPRRASTDTQYF. CDR3 sequence (DNA): TGTGCCAGCACCCCCCGCCGGGCCAGCACAGATACGCAGTATTTT.

In its sample, this clonotype was seen a few times. The CDR3 reads CASSPRLAGPDTQYF. The CDR3 DNA reads as TGTGCCAGCAGCCCCCGACTAGCGGGGCCAGATACGCAGTATTTT. The chain is built from TRBV7-2 and TRBJ2-3; 11 nucleotides match TRBD2. The CDR3 is 15 residues long. CDR1 is SGHTA and CDR2 is FQGNSA in the germline V gene. After removal of 5 bases from V and 4 bases from J, the junction contained 5 bases not matched to a gene.

This clonotype was detected only a few times. V gene TRBV12-3 or TRBV12-4 combines with J gene TRBJ1-2; 10 bases match TRBD1. With V trimmed by 3 bases and J by 7 bases, 5 bases remained unmatched. CDR3 length: 14 residues. The CDR3 DNA reads TGTGCCAGCAGTTTGGGACAGGGGATTTCTGGCTACACCTTC. Protein: CASSLGQGISGYTF.

The DNA of the CDR3 is TGTGCCAGCAGTCATGACAGAAACAATCAGCCCCAGCATTTT. Translation: CASSHDRNNQPQHF. This sequence joins TRBV6-6 and TRBJ1-5; tentative D call: TRBD1 (5 bases). Per germline, CDR1 MNHNY and CDR2 SVGAGI (reference sequence). The CDR3 sequence is 14 residues long. V lost 5 bases to trimming and J lost 3 bases, with 11 bases between them.

Here the CDR3 reads CASSLQGQGRTPLHF. The CDR3 DNA reads TGTGCCAGCAGCCTCCAGGGACAGGGGAGGACACCCCTCCACTTT. The chain carries TRBV7-2 and TRBJ1-6, with 10 positions matching TRBD1. The length of the CDR3 is 15 residues. Germline assignment: CDR1 SGHTA and CDR2 FQGNSA. V dropped 5 bases and J dropped 11; count of bases not matched to a gene: 9. The whole variable domain, filled in from reference TRBV7-2 and TRBJ1-6, reads GAGVSQSPSNKVTEKGKDVELRCDPISGHTALYWYRQSLGQGLEFLIYFQGNSAPDKSGLPSDRFSAERTGGSVSTLTIQRTQQEDSAVYLCASSLQGQGRTPLHFGNGTRLTVT.

There are a few counts of this clonotype. This sequence joins TRBV7-2 and TRBJ2-4; possible D gene TRBD1, 5 bases. Germline V CDR1 and CDR2: SGHTA, FQGNSA. The V end was cut by 1 base, the J end by 2 bases, with 18 bases between. The CDR3 has 18 residues. CDR3 loop: CASSLELTAKNTKNIQYF. The CDR3 nucleotides read TGTGCCAGCAGCTTAGAACTGACAGCCAAGAATACCAAAAACATTCAGTACTTC. The full variable domain, completed using reference TRBV7-2 and TRBJ2-4, is GAGVSQSPSNKVTEKGKDVELRCDPISGHTALYWYRQSLGQGLEFLIYFQGNSAPDKSGLPSDRFSAERTGGSVSTLTIQRTQQEDSAVYLCASSLELTAKNTKNIQYFGAGTRLSVL.

This clonotype turned up a few times. V gene TRBV28 combines with J gene TRBJ2-7; possible D gene TRBD2, 5 bases. V was clipped by 10 bases and J by 0 bases, with 13 bases between them. Germline assignment: CDR1 MDHEN and CDR2 SYDVKM. There are 13 residues in the CDR3. The CDR3 nucleotides are TGTGCCACCATCGGACTGAACTCCTACGAGCAGTACTTC. Translation: CATIGLNSYEQYF. Based on the CDR3 plus reference TRBV28 and TRBJ2-7, the full variable domain is DVKVTQSSRYLVKRTGEKVFLECVQDMDHENMFWYRQDPGLGLRLIYFSYDVKMKEKGDIPEGYSVSREKKERFSLILESASTNQTSMYLCATIGLNSYEQYFGPGTRLTVT.

This clonotype was found a few times. The V and J genes are TRBV12-3 or TRBV12-4 and TRBJ2-2; no reliable D call. The CDR3 consists of 11 residues. V was clipped by 7 bases and J by 7 bases, with 7 bases between them. As DNA, the CDR3 is TGTGCCAGCACCTTGGGCGGGGAGCTGTTTTTT. Its protein product is CASTLGGELFF.

This chain links TRBV5-1 with TRBJ2-1; 8 nucleotides align to TRBD2. The CDR3 is 15 residues long. Germline V gene lookup returns CDR1 SGHRS and CDR2 YFSETQ. Unmatched junction bases numbered 5, after V lost 1 base and J lost 5 bases. In DNA, the CDR3 is TGCGCCAGCAGCTTGACTGCGGGACTAGACAATGAGCAGTTCTTC. This gives the protein CASSLTAGLDNEQFF.

The chain joins TRBV2 to TRBJ1-5; perhaps TRBD1 as D (6 bases). The germline V gene encodes CDR1 SNHLY and CDR2 FYNNEI. Between the trimmed V and J ends, which lost 5 bases and 5 bases, there was a span of 10 bases. This CDR3 region has 13 residues. DNA of the CDR3: TGTGCCAGCAGTACTAACAGGGATCAGCCCCAGCATTTT. Its translation: CASSTNRDQPQHF.

The chain links TRBV7-8 to TRBJ1-3; tentatively, D is TRBD1 (5 bases). Germline V gene lookup returns CDR1 SGHVS and CDR2 FQNEAQ. The V end was cut by 3 bases, the J end by 0 bases, with 9 bases between. This CDR3 region has 15 residues. CDR3 region: CASSFQGLSGNTIYF. CDR3 bases: TGTGCCAGCAGCTTTCAGGGTCTCTCTGGAAACACCATATATTTT.

This rearrangement joins TRBV6-5 to TRBJ2-1; either TRBD1 or TRBD2 may supply D (5 bases each). Germline V gene lookup returns CDR1 MNHEY and CDR2 SVGAGI. The CDR3 length is 13 residues. V gave up 6 bases and J gave up 6 bases, with 12 bases separating them. As DNA, the CDR3 is TGTGCCAGCAGGGGGGTACTCCTCAATGAGCAGTTCTTC. This codes for CASRGVLLNEQFF.

This chain uses TRBV6-5 with TRBJ2-3; D could derive from TRBD1 or TRBD2 (5 bases each). This CDR3 comprises 13 residues. With 2 bases removed from V and 4 bases from J, the gap between germline ends came to 7 bases. In germline, CDR1 is MNHEY, CDR2 SVGAGI. CDR3 nucleotides: TGTGCCAGCAGTTACGGGACCCCAGATACGCAGTATTTT. It is translated as CASSYGTPDTQYF.

This clonotype showed up many times. The V gene is TRBV19, the J gene TRBJ2-1, with 7 bases aligning to TRBD2. The CDR3 loop spans 14 amino acids. Germline assignment: CDR1 LNHDA and CDR2 SQIVND (reference sequence). With V trimmed by 6 bases and J by 2 bases, 4 bases remained unmatched. The CDR3 nucleotides are TGTGCCAGTAGGCGGGAGTCCACCTACAATGAGCAGTTCTTC. As protein: CASRRESTYNEQFF.

This clonotype has just a few counts. V is TRBV6-1 and J is TRBJ2-1, with a tentative D call TRBD2 (7 bases). Germline V gene data show CDR1 as MNHNS and CDR2 as SASEGT. The CDR3 has 13 amino acids. The ends were cut back, 6 bases at V and 8 bases at J, with 14 bases in the middle. CDR3 region: CASRGRGWHEQFF. CDR3 DNA: TGTGCCAGCAGGGGGAGGGGGTGGCATGAGCAGTTCTTC.